The 5 T cell receptor beta chains listed next were all sequenced from one sample in a study of shared clonotypes between healthy human individuals. Data came from immunoSEQ multiplex PCR; TCRdb stores just in-frame clones and leaves some out. The sample has roughly 200,000 clones, approximately 61% seen once. The specimen sequenced was memory CD4+ T cells sorted from blood. Sample subset: CD45RA-negative fraction. The receptor source for this set is a man under 40 in good health.

Only a few counts were recorded for this clone. Within the sample, other DNA sequences also encode this same CDR3. This rearrangement joins TRBV11-2 to TRBJ2-1, with D maybe TRBD1 (7 bases). V was clipped by 1 base and J by 3 bases, with 13 bases between them. Germline CDR1 is SGHAT and CDR2 is FQNNGV. CDR3 size: 16 residues. As DNA, the CDR3 is TGTGCCAGCAGCTTAGGGGCAGGGGGAGGCTACAATGAGCAGTTCTTC. Encoded protein: CASSLGAGGGYNEQFF.

The chain has TRBV18 and TRBJ2-7, with D perhaps assigned TRBD1 or TRBD2 (5 bases each). Germline V CDR1 and CDR2: KGHSH, LQKENI. The CDR3 runs to 14 residues. Trimming pared 4 bases from V and 2 bases from J, leaving 12 bases between. The CDR3 bases are TGTGCCAGCTCACTCCAGGGACGGACCTACGAGCAGTACTTC. This codes for CASSLQGRTYEQYF.

This clone was counted once. This chain connects TRBV9 to TRBJ2-1; 13 nucleotides line up with TRBD2. The CDR3 sequence is 16 residues long. The junction had 5 bases not matched to a gene; V was cut back by 2 bases and J by 6 bases. Germline V gene lookup returns CDR1 SGDLS and CDR2 YYNGEE. The CDR3 sequence is CASSVGTSGRANEQFF. CDR3 coding DNA: TGTGCCAGCAGCGTCGGAACTAGCGGGAGGGCCAATGAGCAGTTCTTC. The variable domain in full, completed from reference TRBV9 and TRBJ2-1, reads DSGVTQTPKHLITATGQRVTLRCSPRSGDLSVYWYQQSLDQGLQFLIQYYNGEERAKGNILERFSAQQFPDLHSELNLSSLELGDSALYFCASSVGTSGRANEQFFGPGTRLTVL.

The genes are TRBV5-1 and TRBJ2-7; 10 bases line up with TRBD1. Germline lookup yields CDR1 SGHRS and CDR2 YFSETQ. The length of the CDR3 is 15 residues. V lost 6 bases, J lost 2 bases, and 8 bases stayed unmatched. This CDR3 reads CASNPTGGLPYEQYF. CDR3 DNA sequence: TGCGCCAGCAATCCGACAGGGGGCTTACCCTACGAGCAGTACTTC. Combining the CDR3 with reference TRBV5-1 and TRBJ2-7 gives the whole variable domain KAGVTQTPRYLIKTRGQQVTLSCSPISGHRSVSWYQQTPGQGLQFLFEYFSETQRNKGNFPGRFSGRQFSNSRSEMNVSTLELGDSALYLCASNPTGGLPYEQYFGPGTRLTVT.

CDR3 in amino acids: CASSFVGNTGELFF. The CDR3 DNA is TGTGCCAGCAGCTTTGTCGGGAACACCGGGGAGCTGTTTTTT. This rearrangement joins TRBV5-4 to TRBJ2-2; no clear D gene. Trimming shortened V by 2 bases and J by 1 base, and 6 bases separated the two germline ends. The CDR3 covers 14 residues. Germline CDR1 reads SGHNT; CDR2 reads YYREEE (reference sequence).